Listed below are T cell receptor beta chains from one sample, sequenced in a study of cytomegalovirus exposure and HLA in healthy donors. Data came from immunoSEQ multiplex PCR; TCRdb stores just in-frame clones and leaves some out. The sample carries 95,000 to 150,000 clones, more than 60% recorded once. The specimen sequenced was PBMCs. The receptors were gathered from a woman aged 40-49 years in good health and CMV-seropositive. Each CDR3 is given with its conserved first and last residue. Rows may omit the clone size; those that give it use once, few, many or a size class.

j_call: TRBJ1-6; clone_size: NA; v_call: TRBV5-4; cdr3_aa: CASSGRTGKNSPLHF
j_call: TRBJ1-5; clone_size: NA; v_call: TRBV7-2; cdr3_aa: CASSRGISNQPQHF
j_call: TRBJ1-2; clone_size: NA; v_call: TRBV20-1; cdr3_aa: CSGTGDGYTF
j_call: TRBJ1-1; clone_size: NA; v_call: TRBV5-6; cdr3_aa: CASSLGGRGKAFF
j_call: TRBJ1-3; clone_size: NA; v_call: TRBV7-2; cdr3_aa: CASSLARPVWGNTIYF
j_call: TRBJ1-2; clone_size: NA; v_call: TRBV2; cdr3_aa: CASSQTGGQSYTF
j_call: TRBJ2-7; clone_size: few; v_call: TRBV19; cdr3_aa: CASSMAQNSYEQYF
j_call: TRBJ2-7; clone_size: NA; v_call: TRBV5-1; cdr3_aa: CASSLAGTGVVGEQYF
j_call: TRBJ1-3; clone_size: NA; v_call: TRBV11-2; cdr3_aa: CASSLSGASGNTIYF
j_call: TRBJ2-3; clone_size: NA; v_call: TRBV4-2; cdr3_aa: CASSQPGTSGGDTQYF
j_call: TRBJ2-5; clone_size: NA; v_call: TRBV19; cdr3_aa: CASSNYLSGRRETQYF
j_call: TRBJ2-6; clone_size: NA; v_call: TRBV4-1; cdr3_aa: CASSPTRLSGANVLTF
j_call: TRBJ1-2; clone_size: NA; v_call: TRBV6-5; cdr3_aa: CASSPGHSFGFAF